These T cell receptor beta chains were read from a single sample in a study of T cells in Graves' hyperthyroidism and ophthalmopathy. One entry per CDR3 protein results from TCRdb running MiXCR on the multiplex PCR reads. Of fewer than 550,000 distinct CDR3 sequences listed, 15% to 18% are singletons. What was sequenced was blood. These receptors were collected from a woman aged 18-29 years with Graves' hyperthyroidism. CDR3s leave out the opening cysteine and the closing phenylalanine or tryptophan.

TRBV12-5,TRBJ1-5,ASGSTTLRNDSNQPQH
TRBV19,TRBJ2-7,ASSIGGQGDHEQY
TRBV10-3,TRBJ1-2,ASTGGTNYGYT
TRBV7-6,TRBJ2-3,ASSLALRQGADTQY
TRBV27,TRBJ2-1,ASRPFLKPRDNEQF
TRBV10-3,TRBJ2-1,ATLTPGEGTNEQF
TRBV9,TRBJ1-6,ASSVDPGANSPLH
TRBV29-1,TRBJ2-3,SVVGTTDTQY
TRBV3-1,TRBJ2-3,ASSSQKDTQY
TRBV24-1,TRBJ2-3,ATSDPLGANTQY
TRBV7-2,TRBJ2-2,ASTIDRVDTGELF
TRBV5-1,TRBJ2-3,ASSLAGGAKITDTQY
TRBV4-1,TRBJ2-7,ASSQESGQLYEQY
TRBV6-1,TRBJ2-2,ASKGNIDTGELF
TRBV7-6,TRBJ1-2,ASSTRLGGYT
TRBV5-1,TRBJ2-3,ASSVLSTDTQY
TRBV12-3/TRBV12-4,TRBJ1-1,ASSSFGPMNTEAF
TRBV20-1,TRBJ2-1,SALGERESNEQF
TRBV7-3,TRBJ2-2,ASSLGLAGVNGELF
TRBV2,TRBJ1-5,ASSRDNNQPQH
TRBV12-3/TRBV12-4,TRBJ2-1,ASSFPGLAGWNEQF
TRBV6-5,TRBJ2-7,ASSYFGSGETGASYEQY
TRBV30,TRBJ2-3,VWDRGPDTQY
TRBV30,TRBJ2-2,ASIGLPNTGELF
TRBV12-3/TRBV12-4,TRBJ2-3,ASSPGTGGRTDTQY
TRBV5-4,TRBJ2-6,ASSLARDRGYSGANVLT
TRBV11-2,TRBJ2-1,ASSLEGAGYNEQF
TRBV29-1,TRBJ2-7,SVEDGTYEQY
TRBV7-3,TRBJ2-5,ASSRSGGTQETQY
TRBV18,TRBJ2-2,ASSQQGPFSNTGELF
TRBV24-1,TRBJ1-4,ATKKRGITNEKLF
TRBV7-2,TRBJ2-7,ASRGGVAKHEQY
TRBV3-1,TRBJ1-6,ASSHRTVENSPLH